This passage covers 14 T cell receptor beta chains from one sample sequenced in a study of blood T cell repertoires in COVID-19. Assay: immunoSEQ multiplex PCR; the TCRdb copy retains only in-frame clones and omits some. Of 150,000 to 250,000 clones listed, roughly 82% are singletons. What was sequenced was PBMCs or T cells enriched from blood (not recorded which). The receptor source for this set is a man between 35 and 55 years old who had recovered from COVID-19.

The chain is built from TRBV28 and TRBJ2-5; TRBD2 matches at 10 bases. Looked up from germline, CDR1 is MDHEN and CDR2 is SYDVKM. This CDR3 is 15 amino acids long. V was pared by 6 bases and J by 2 bases, with 6 bases of the junction left unmatched. As DNA, the CDR3 is TGTGCCAGCAGCATCGGGACTAGCGTTCAAGAGACCCAGTACTTC. Amino acids: CASSIGTSVQETQYF. Variable domain in full (rest from reference TRBV28 and TRBJ2-5): DVKVTQSSRYLVKRTGEKVFLECVQDMDHENMFWYRQDPGLGLRLIYFSYDVKMKEKGDIPEGYSVSREKKERFSLILESASTNQTSMYLCASSIGTSVQETQYFGPGTRLLVL.

The rearrangement joins TRBV25-1 to TRBJ2-1; 7 bases align to TRBD2. The J segment lost 9 bases and the V segment lost 1 base, leaving 6 bases of the junction unmatched. Germline V lookup: CDR1 MGHDK, CDR2 SYGVNS. CDR3 length: 14 residues. The CDR3 loop is CASSESGGGVEQFF. Written as DNA, the CDR3 is TGTGCCAGCAGTGAATCTGGGGGAGGGGTTGAGCAGTTCTTC.

The chain recombines TRBV6-5 with TRBJ2-7; 8 nucleotides agree with TRBD1. V was pared by 4 bases and J by 3 bases, with 5 bases of the junction left unmatched. The length of the CDR3 is 14 residues. From germline, CDR1 is MNHEY and CDR2 SVGAGI. The CDR3: CASSSRQGLYEQYF. The DNA for the CDR3 is TGTGCCAGCAGTTCCCGACAGGGGCTCTACGAGCAGTACTTC.

In its sample, this clone was seen once. The chain carries TRBV5-1 and TRBJ1-2; TRBD1 aligns across 8 bases. V was pared by 4 bases and J by 6 bases, with 8 bases of the junction left unmatched. This CDR3 is 14 amino acids long. Germline CDR1 is SGHRS and CDR2 is YFSETQ. The CDR3 sequence is CASSRDRSVDGYTF. CDR3 DNA sequence: TGCGCCAGCAGCCGGGACAGGTCGGTTGATGGCTACACCTTC.

The chain couples TRBV5-6 to TRBJ1-5; TRBD1 is a possible D gene (6 bases). This CDR3 region has 13 residues. Germline V gene data show CDR1 as SGHDT and CDR2 as YYEEEE. With 4 bases removed from V and 7 bases from J, the gap between germline ends came to 12 bases. The DNA of the CDR3 is TGTGCCAGCAGCCCAGGGGAAGGACAGCCCCAGCATTTT. Translated: CASSPGEGQPQHF. The full variable domain, rest sourced from reference TRBV5-6 and TRBJ1-5, is DAGVTQSPTHLIKTRGQQVTLRCSPKSGHDTVSWYQQALGQGPQFIFQYYEEEERQRGNFPDRFSGHQFPNYSSELNVNALLLGDSALYLCASSPGEGQPQHFGDGTRLSIL.

The chain links TRBV5-1 to TRBJ1-4; D is perhaps TRBD1 (6 bases). Germline values: CDR1 SGHRS, CDR2 YFSETQ. CDR3 length: 14 residues. Deletions cut 6 bases from V and 8 bases from J, with 17 bases between. CDR3 region: CASTAQGPGEKLFF. Written as DNA, the CDR3 is TGCGCCAGCACCGCACAGGGCCCCGGAGAAAAACTGTTTTTT.

This clone has just a few counts. The V and J genes are TRBV10-3 and TRBJ1-5; TRBD1 matches at 8 bases. Germline lookup yields CDR1 ENHRY and CDR2 SYGVKD. V lost 6 bases to trimming and J lost 0 bases; unmatched junction nucleotides: 1. The CDR3 extends over 14 amino acids. The CDR3 spells CAISGQGSNQPQHF. The CDR3 DNA sequence: TGTGCCATCAGCGGACAGGGTAGCAATCAGCCCCAGCATTTT.

CDR3 sequence reads: CASSHTGTSFDEQFF. The CDR3 nucleotides read TGCGCCAGCAGCCATACCGGGACTAGCTTCGATGAGCAGTTCTTC. The V gene is TRBV5-1, the J gene TRBJ2-1; 9 nucleotides line up with TRBD2. This CDR3 region has 15 residues. The V gene end was trimmed by 4 bases and the J gene end by 8 bases; junction bases not matched to a gene: 10. Looked up from germline, CDR1 is SGHRS and CDR2 is YFSETQ.

The genes are TRBV5-6 and TRBJ1-1; no clear D. Looked up from germline, CDR1 is SGHDT and CDR2 is YYEEEE. The V end lost 6 bases, the J end lost 6 bases, and 21 bases lay between the germline ends. CDR3 length equals 15 residues. CDR3 sequence reads: CASTPDSTSYPEAFF. The CDR3 bases are TGTGCCAGCACCCCAGACTCTACCTCCTACCCTGAAGCTTTCTTT.

The rearrangement uses TRBV5-4 and TRBJ1-2; tentative D call: TRBD1 (5 bases). The V end lost 3 bases, the J end lost 5 bases, and 17 bases lay between the germline ends. Germline-derived CDR1 and CDR2 are SGHNT and YYREEE (reference sequence). The CDR3 has 15 residues. The CDR3 DNA is TGTGCCAGCAGCTCCGGGCCCGACAGACAATATGGCTACACCTTC. Amino acid sequence: CASSSGPDRQYGYTF.

This sequence joins TRBV7-8 and TRBJ2-2, with 8 bases aligning to TRBD1. The CDR3 length is 16 residues. V lost 4 bases, J lost 0 bases, and 4 bases stayed unmatched. The germline gives CDR1 SGHVS, CDR2 FQNEAQ. In DNA form, the CDR3 reads TGTGCCAGCAGCTCCGAGACAGGGGCGAACACCGGGGAGCTGTTTTTT. Translation gives CASSSETGANTGELFF.

The J gene is TRBJ2-2, the V gene TRBV4-1, with 7 bases aligning to TRBD1. CDR1 is MGHRA and CDR2 is YSYEKL in the germline V gene. The CDR3 is made up of 15 amino acids. J gave up 4 bases and V 4 bases, and 6 bases lay outside the gene matches. The CDR3 sequence is CASSRGQEPTGELFF. DNA for the CDR3: TGCGCCAGCAGCCGAGGACAGGAACCCACCGGGGAGCTGTTTTTT.

V and J are TRBV11-2 and TRBJ1-1; TRBD1 is a possible D gene (5 bases). The CDR3 consists of 14 residues. CDR1 is SGHAT, CDR2 FQNNGV, per germline. V shed 4 bases and J shed 4 bases, with 13 bases lying between them. The CDR3 coding sequence is TGTGCCAGCAGCTCCCAGGGAGGGAGCACTGAAGCTTTCTTT. Its protein product is CASSSQGGSTEAFF.

This sequence joins TRBV7-2 and TRBJ1-1; D is perhaps TRBD1 (5 bases). In germline, CDR1 is SGHTA, CDR2 FQGNSA. V dropped 5 bases and J dropped 3 bases, with 13 bases sitting between them. CDR3 size: 14 residues. CDR3 amino acids: CASSPLGPDTEAFF. For the CDR3, the DNA is TGTGCCAGCAGCCCCCTGGGGCCAGACACTGAAGCTTTCTTT.